This is a list of T cell receptor beta chains from one sample in a study of T cells after yellow fever vaccination. TCRdb reprocessed the 5' RACE reads with MiXCR, giving one entry per CDR3 protein. The sample records some 300,000 distinct CDR3 sequences, 7.5% to 9.5% being singletons. Here the sequenced sample was CD4+ T cells sorted from PBMCs, taken 5 days after the yellow fever booster vaccination. The receptors come from a man aged 18 to 30 who received the YFV17D yellow fever vaccine. The CDR3 runs from the conserved cysteine through the conserved F or W. The D gene is left open where the match is weak. Clone size is not always given. Where it is, it says once, few, many or a class for expanded clones.

clone_size	v_call	d_call	j_call	cdr3_nt	cdr3_aa
few	TRBV3-1	-	TRBJ2-2	TGTGCCAGCGCAAAAACGGGCTCTTCCACCGGGGAGCTGTTTTTT	CASAKTGSSTGELFF
few	TRBV5-1	-	TRBJ2-7	TGCGCCAGCAGCCCCGAATTTAGGGGCTACGAGCAGTACTTC	CASSPEFRGYEQYF
few	TRBV7-2	-	TRBJ2-1	TGTGCCAGCAGCCCGTACTCCTACAATGAGCAGTTCTTC	CASSPYSYNEQFF
many	TRBV7-3	TRBD1	TRBJ2-7	TGTGCCAGCAGCTTGGGGACAGGGGATCCCTACGAGCAGTACTTC	CASSLGTGDPYEQYF
few	TRBV5-1	TRBD2	TRBJ2-1	TGCGCCAGCAGCGATCAGCCGGGACTAGCGGGGGGGACTGTTTACAATGAGCAGTTCTTC	CASSDQPGLAGGTVYNEQFF
few	TRBV6-2/TRBV6-3	-	TRBJ1-1	TGTGCCAGCAGTCGCAGGATGAACACTGAAGCTTTCTTT	CASSRRMNTEAFF
-	TRBV5-1	TRBD1	TRBJ1-1	TGCGCCAGCGCAGGGGGACCGTCGAACACTGAAGCTTTCTTT	CASAGGPSNTEAFF
few	TRBV14	-	TRBJ2-3	TGTGCCAGCAGCCAAGCGACAGCAGCTAGCACAGATACGCAGTATTTT	CASSQATAASTDTQYF
many	TRBV7-2	-	TRBJ1-2	TGTGCCAGCAGCTTAGGGCCAGCCATTATCCCTCCCTCTAAGGGCTACACCTTC	CASSLGPAIIPPSKGYTF
many	TRBV27	TRBD2	TRBJ2-7	TGTGCCAGCAGTTTGCGGACTAGCGGAGGTTACGAGCAGTACTTC	CASSLRTSGGYEQYF
-	TRBV20-1	-	TRBJ1-6	TGCAGTGCTAGTAGCCAAGGGAGTGGTAATTCACCCCTCCACTTT	CSASSQGSGNSPLHF
-	TRBV19	TRBD1	TRBJ1-5	TGTGCCAGTAGTCCGAGGGGGACAGCCGCCAATCAGCCCCAGCATTTT	CASSPRGTAANQPQHF
many	TRBV2	-	TRBJ2-1	TGTGCCAGCAGTGACCCAGGGACCTACAATGAGCAGTTCTTC	CASSDPGTYNEQFF
-	TRBV9	TRBD1	TRBJ2-6	TGTGCCAGCAGCCCAGGGAAGGGGGCGTCCGGGGCCAACGTCCTGACTTTC	CASSPGKGASGANVLTF
few	TRBV5-1	-	TRBJ2-2	TGCGCCAGCAGCTTAGATACCCGGGTTATGAACACCGGGGAGCTGTTTTTT	CASSLDTRVMNTGELFF
few	TRBV20-1	-	TRBJ2-5	TGCAGTGCTAGGGATAACAGGGTGATCGGGACCCAGTACTTC	CSARDNRVIGTQYF
few	TRBV5-6	-	TRBJ1-1	TGTGCCAGCACCGTCGGACTGAAGAACACTGAAGCTTTCTTT	CASTVGLKNTEAFF
many	TRBV9	TRBD2	TRBJ2-1	TGTGCCAGCAACCCTAGCGGGGCTTCCTACAATGAGCAGTTCTTC	CASNPSGASYNEQFF
-	TRBV5-6	-	TRBJ2-1	TGTGCCAGCAGCTTGGGCATGAATGAGCAGTTCTTC	CASSLGMNEQFF
few	TRBV10-3	-	TRBJ2-2	TGTGCCATCAGTGACCCTAACACCGGGGAGCTGTTTTTT	CAISDPNTGELFF
few	TRBV5-1	-	TRBJ1-3	TGCGCCAGCAGACCACAGGCTTCTGGAAACACCATATATTTT	CASRPQASGNTIYF
-	TRBV3-1	-	TRBJ2-7	TGTGCCAGCAGCCAAGAGCTAGGAATCTACGAGCAGTACTTC	CASSQELGIYEQYF
many	TRBV7-2	-	TRBJ2-3	TGTGCCAGCAGCTTATTCGCAGATACGCAGTATTTT	CASSLFADTQYF
-	TRBV19	TRBD1	TRBJ2-7	TGTGCCGGCCGACAGGGGCGGTACGAGCAGTACTTC	CAGRQGRYEQYF
-	TRBV7-2	TRBD1	TRBJ1-4	TGTGCCAGCAGCTATACAGGGGCTAATGAAAAACTGTTTTTT	CASSYTGANEKLFF
few	TRBV20-1	-	TRBJ1-6	TGCAGTGCTCACTCTAGCTATAATTCACCCCTCCACTTT	CSAHSSYNSPLHF
few	TRBV6-6	TRBD1	TRBJ1-1	TGTGCCAGCAACAAACGGACAGGGTATCCTGAAGCTTTCTTT	CASNKRTGYPEAFF
many	TRBV5-1	-	TRBJ2-3	TGCGCCAGCAGCCCTATAGTACGGGATACGCAGTATTTT	CASSPIVRDTQYF
many	TRBV6-5	-	TRBJ1-2	TGTGCCAGCAGAAACAAAGGGGTGATTAACTATGGCTACACCTTC	CASRNKGVINYGYTF
-	TRBV15	-	TRBJ2-1	TGTGCCACCAGCAGAGATGGGGACCCGTACAATGAGCAGTTCTTC	CATSRDGDPYNEQFF
-	TRBV20-1	TRBD1	TRBJ1-4	TGCAGTGCTGGGGATCCGGGACAGGGAGGAATAAGGGAAAAACTGTTTTTT	CSAGDPGQGGIREKLFF
-	TRBV12-3/TRBV12-4	-	TRBJ1-5	TGTGCCAGCAGTTTCCGGGCAGGAGTCAGCAATCAGCCCCAGCATTTT	CASSFRAGVSNQPQHF
many	TRBV14	-	TRBJ1-1	TGTGCCAGCAGCCAAGATCCGGCGTCCACTGAAGCTTTCTTT	CASSQDPASTEAFF